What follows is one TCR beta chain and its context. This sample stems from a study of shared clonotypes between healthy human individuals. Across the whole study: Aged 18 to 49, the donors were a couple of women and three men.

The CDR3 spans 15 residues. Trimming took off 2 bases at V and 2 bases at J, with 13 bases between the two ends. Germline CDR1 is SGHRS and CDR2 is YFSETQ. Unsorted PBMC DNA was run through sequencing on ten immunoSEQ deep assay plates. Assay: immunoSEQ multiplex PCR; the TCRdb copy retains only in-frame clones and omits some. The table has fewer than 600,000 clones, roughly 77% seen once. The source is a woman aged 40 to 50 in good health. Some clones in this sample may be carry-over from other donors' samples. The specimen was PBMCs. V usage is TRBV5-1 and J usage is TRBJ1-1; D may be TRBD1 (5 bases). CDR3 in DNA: TGCGCCAGCAGCTTCGGGGCAGGGTTTAACACTGAAGCTTTCTTT. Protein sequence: CASSFGAGFNTEAFF. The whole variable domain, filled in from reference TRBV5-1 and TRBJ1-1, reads KAGVTQTPRYLIKTRGQQVTLSCSPISGHRSVSWYQQTPGQGLQFLFEYFSETQRNKGNFPGRFSGRQFSNSRSEMNVSTLELGDSALYLCASSFGAGFNTEAFFGQGTRLTVV.